What follows is one TCR beta chain and its context. Antigen specificity is unknown. Researchers used 5'RACE with constant-segment primers to make TCR alpha and TCR beta cDNA libraries that carry sample barcodes and UMIs. Each CDR3 protein gets one entry after TCRdb re-called the 5' RACE reads with MiXCR. Of 340,000 or so distinct CDR3 sequences listed, roughly 13% are singletons. The length of the CDR3 is 15 residues. Trimming removed 3 bases from V and 2 bases from J, with 13 bases in between. Germline-derived CDR1 and CDR2 are SEHNR and FQNEAQ (reference sequence). This record belongs to a study of T-cell memory formation after mild COVID-19. The study, taken as a whole, reports: The appearance of some responding clones in pre-infection memory suggested that cross-reactive memory joined. Contracting clones, day 15 to 85, had balanced CD4/CD8, and later expanders favored CD4+. Contracting CD4+ clones lay largely in CM and EM, with CD8+ ones residing in EMRA.

The sequenced sample was PBMCs or a T cell subset sorted from them (not recorded which). The TCR was taken from a man aged 18-30 years who had mild COVID-19 (a few samples of this study predate the infection). Cell type and time point are not known. The V call is TRBV7-9, the J call TRBJ1-1; D possibly corresponds to TRBD1 (5 bases). CDR3 protein: CASSLFGASNTEAFF. DNA of the CDR3: TGTGCCAGCAGCTTGTTCGGGGCATCCAACACTGAAGCTTTCTTT. Together with reference TRBV7-9 and TRBJ1-1, the CDR3 gives the full variable domain: DTGVSQNPRHKITKRGQNVTFRCDPISEHNRLYWYRQTLGQGPEFLTYFQNEAQLEKSRLLSDRFSAERPKGSFSTLEIQRTEQGDSAMYLCASSLFGASNTEAFFGQGTRLTVV.